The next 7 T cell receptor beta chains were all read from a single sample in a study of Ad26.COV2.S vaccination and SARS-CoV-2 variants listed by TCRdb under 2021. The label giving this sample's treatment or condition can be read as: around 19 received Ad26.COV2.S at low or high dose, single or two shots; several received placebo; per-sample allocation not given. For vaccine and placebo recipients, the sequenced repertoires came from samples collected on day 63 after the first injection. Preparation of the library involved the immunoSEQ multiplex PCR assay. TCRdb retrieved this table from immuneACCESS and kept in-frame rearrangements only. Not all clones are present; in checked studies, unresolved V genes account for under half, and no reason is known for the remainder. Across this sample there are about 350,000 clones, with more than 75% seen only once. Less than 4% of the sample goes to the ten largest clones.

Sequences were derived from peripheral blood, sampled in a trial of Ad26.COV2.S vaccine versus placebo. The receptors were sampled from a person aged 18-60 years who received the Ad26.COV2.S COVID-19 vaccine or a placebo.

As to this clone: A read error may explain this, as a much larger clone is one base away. The CDR3 coding sequence is TGTGCCAGCAGTCGCCTCTACGAGCAGTACTTC. Translating gives CASSRLYEQYF. V is TRBV12-3 or TRBV12-4 and J is TRBJ2-7, with D uncertain. The CDR3 covers 11 residues. V was trimmed by 5 bases and J by 3 bases, leaving 5 bases between them.

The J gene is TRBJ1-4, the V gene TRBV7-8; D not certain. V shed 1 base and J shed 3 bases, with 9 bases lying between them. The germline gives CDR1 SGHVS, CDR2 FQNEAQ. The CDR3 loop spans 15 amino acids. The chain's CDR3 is CASSLGTGSNEKLFF. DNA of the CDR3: TGTGCCAGCAGCTTAGGGACGGGTTCTAATGAAAAACTGTTTTTT.

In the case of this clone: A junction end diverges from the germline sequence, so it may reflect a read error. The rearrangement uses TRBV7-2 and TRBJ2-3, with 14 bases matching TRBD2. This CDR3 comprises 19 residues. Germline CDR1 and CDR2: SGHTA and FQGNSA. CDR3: CASSLALTSGGAIADTQYF. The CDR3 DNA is TGTGCCAGCAGTTTAGCCTTGACTAGCGGGGGGGCCATTGCAGATACGCAGTATTTT.

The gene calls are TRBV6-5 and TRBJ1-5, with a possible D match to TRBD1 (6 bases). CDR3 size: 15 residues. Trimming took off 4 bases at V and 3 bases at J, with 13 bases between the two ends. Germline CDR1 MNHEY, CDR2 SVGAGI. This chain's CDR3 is CASSSDRAVNQPQHF. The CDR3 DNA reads TGTGCCAGCAGTTCGGACAGAGCAGTCAATCAGCCCCAGCATTTT.

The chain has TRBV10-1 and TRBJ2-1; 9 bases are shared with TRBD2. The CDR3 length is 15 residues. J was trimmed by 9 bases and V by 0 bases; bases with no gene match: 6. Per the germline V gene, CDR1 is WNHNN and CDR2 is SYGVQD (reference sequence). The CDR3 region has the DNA TGCGCCAGCAGTGAGTCGGGGACTAGCCAGGGTGAGCAGTTCTTC. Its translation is CASSESGTSQGEQFF.

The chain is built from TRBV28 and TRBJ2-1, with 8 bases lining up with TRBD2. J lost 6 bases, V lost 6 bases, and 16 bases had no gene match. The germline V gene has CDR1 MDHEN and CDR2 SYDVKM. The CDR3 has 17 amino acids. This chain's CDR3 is CASSPISVAGTSNEQFF. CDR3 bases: TGTGCCAGCAGCCCGATATCCGTAGCGGGAACTAGCAATGAGCAGTTCTTC.

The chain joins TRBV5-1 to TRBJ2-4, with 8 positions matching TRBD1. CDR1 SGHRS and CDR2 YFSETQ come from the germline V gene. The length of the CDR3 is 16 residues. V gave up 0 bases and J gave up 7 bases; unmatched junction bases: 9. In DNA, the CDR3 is TGCGCCAGCAGCTTGGCCAGGGGGCTGGTGGGGAACATTCAGTACTTC. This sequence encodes CASSLARGLVGNIQYF.